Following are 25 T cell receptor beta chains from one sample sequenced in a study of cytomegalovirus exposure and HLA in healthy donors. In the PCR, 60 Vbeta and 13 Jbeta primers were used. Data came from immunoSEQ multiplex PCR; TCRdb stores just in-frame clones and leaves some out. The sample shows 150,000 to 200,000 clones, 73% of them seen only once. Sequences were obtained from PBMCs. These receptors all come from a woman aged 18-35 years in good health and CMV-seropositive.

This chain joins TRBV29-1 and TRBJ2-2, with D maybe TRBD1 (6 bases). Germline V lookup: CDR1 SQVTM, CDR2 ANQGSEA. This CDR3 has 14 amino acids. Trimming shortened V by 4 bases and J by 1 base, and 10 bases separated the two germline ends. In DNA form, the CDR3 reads TGCAGCGTTGCAGGGGTCGGGAACACCGGGGAGCTGTTTTTT. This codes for CSVAGVGNTGELFF.

The CDR3 loop is CASSYNGATNYGYTF. CDR3 DNA sequence: TGTGCCAGCAGTTACAATGGGGCAACAAACTATGGCTACACCTTC. V usage is TRBV6-5 and J usage is TRBJ1-2, with D possibly TRBD1 on 5 matching bases. Trimming removed 2 bases from V and 2 bases from J, with 12 bases in between. CDR3 length equals 15 residues. Germline V gene lookup returns CDR1 MNHEY and CDR2 SVGAGI.

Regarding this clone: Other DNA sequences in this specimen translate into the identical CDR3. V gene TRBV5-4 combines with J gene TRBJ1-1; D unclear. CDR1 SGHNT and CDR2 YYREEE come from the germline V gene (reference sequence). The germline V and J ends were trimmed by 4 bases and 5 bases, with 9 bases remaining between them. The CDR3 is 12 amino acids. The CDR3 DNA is TGTGCCAGCAGCCCCTCAGGTACTGAAGCTTTCTTT. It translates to CASSPSGTEAFF.

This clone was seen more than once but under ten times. As DNA, the CDR3 is TGTGCCAGCAGTGGAGAGACGGAGAAGACCTACGAGCAGTACTTC. It codes for CASSGETEKTYEQYF. This chain uses TRBV6-1 with TRBJ2-7; D unclear. The CDR3 is made up of 15 amino acids. The V end lost 4 bases, the J end lost 2 bases, and 15 bases lay between the germline ends. Per the germline V gene, CDR1 is MNHNS and CDR2 is SASEGT.

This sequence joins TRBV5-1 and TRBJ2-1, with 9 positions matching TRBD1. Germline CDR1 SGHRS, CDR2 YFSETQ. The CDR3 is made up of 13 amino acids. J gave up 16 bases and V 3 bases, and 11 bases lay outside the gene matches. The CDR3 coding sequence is TGCGCCAGCAGCTCAAGGCCCGGGGACAGGGTTTTCTTC. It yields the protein CASSSRPGDRVFF.

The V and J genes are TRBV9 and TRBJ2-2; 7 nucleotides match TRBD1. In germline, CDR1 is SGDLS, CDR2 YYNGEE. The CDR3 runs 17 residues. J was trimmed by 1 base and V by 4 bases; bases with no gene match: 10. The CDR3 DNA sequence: TGTGCCAGCAGCCTCGCACTGACAGGGCTGAACACCGGGGAGCTGTTTTTT. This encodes CASSLALTGLNTGELFF.

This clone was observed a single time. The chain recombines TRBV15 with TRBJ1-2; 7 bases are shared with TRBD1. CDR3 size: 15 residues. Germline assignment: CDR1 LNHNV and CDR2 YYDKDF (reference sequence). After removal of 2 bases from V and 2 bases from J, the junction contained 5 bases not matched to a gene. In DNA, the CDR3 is TGTGCCACCAGCAGAACCAGGGGGGAGAACTATGGCTACACCTTC. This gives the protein CATSRTRGENYGYTF.

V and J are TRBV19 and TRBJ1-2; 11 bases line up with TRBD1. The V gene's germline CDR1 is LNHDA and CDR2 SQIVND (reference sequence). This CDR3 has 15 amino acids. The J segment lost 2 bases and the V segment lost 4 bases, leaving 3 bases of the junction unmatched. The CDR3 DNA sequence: TGTGCCAGTAGTACCGGGACAGGGGGAAACTATGGCTACACCTTC. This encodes CASSTGTGGNYGYTF. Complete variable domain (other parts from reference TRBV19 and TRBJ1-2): DGGITQSPKYLFRKEGQNVTLSCEQNLNHDAMYWYRQDPGQGLRLIYYSQIVNDFQKGDIAEGYSVSREKKESFPLTVTSAQKNPTAFYLCASSTGTGGNYGYTFGSGTRLTVV.

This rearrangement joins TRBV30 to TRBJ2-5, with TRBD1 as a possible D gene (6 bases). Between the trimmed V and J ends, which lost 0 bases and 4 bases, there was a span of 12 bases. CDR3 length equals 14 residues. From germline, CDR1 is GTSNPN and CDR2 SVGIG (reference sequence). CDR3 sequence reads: CAWSVQGRRETQYF. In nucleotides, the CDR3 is TGTGCCTGGAGTGTCCAGGGGCGGCGAGAGACCCAGTACTTC.

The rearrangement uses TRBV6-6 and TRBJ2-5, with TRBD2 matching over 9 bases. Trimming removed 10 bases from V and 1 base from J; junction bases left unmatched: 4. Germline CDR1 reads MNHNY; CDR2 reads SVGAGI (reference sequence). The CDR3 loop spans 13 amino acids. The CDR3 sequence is CATERGAQETQYF. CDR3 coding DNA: TGTGCCACGGAGCGGGGGGCCCAAGAGACCCAGTACTTC.

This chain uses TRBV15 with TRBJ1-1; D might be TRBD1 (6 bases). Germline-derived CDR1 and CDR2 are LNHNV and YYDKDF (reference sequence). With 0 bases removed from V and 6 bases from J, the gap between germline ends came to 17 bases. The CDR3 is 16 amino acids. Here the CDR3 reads CATSRDPGDTPPEAFF. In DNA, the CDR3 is TGTGCCACCAGCAGAGACCCAGGGGACACACCCCCTGAAGCTTTCTTT.

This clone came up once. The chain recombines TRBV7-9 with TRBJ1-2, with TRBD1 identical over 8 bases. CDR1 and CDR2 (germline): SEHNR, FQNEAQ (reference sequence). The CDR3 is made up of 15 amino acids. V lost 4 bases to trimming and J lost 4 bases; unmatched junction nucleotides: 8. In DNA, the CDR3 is TGTGCCAGCAGCTCCCCGACAGGGGCCATCTATGGCTACACCTTC. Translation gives CASSSPTGAIYGYTF. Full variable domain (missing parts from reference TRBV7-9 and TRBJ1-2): DTGVSQNPRHKITKRGQNVTFRCDPISEHNRLYWYRQTLGQGPEFLTYFQNEAQLEKSRLLSDRFSAERPKGSFSTLEIQRTEQGDSAMYLCASSSPTGAIYGYTFGSGTRLTVV.

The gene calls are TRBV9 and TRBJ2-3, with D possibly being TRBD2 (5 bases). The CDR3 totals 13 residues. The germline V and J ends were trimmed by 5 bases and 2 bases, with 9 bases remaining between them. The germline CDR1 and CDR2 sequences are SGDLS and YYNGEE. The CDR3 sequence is CASRETNTDTQYF. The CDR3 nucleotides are TGTGCCAGCAGGGAGACTAACACAGATACGCAGTATTTT.

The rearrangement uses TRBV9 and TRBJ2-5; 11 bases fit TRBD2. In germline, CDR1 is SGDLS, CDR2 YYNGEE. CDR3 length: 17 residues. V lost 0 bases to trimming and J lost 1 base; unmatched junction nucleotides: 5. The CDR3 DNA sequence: TGTGCCAGCAGCGTAGCCCCACTAGCGGGGGCCCAAGAGACCCAGTACTTC. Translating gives CASSVAPLAGAQETQYF. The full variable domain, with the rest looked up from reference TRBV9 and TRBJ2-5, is DSGVTQTPKHLITATGQRVTLRCSPRSGDLSVYWYQQSLDQGLQFLIQYYNGEERAKGNILERFSAQQFPDLHSELNLSSLELGDSALYFCASSVAPLAGAQETQYFGPGTRLLVL.

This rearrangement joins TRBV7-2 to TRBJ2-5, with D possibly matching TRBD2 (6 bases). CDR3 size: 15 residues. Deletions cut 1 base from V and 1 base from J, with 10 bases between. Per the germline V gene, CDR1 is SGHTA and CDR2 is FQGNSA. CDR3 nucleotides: TGTGCCAGCAGCTTAGTAGGCGGGGCCCAAGAGACCCAGTACTTC. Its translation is CASSLVGGAQETQYF.

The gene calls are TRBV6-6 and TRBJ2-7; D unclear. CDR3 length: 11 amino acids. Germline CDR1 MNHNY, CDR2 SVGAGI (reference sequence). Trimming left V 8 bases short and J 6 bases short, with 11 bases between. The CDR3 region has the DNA TGTGCCAGCGGGCCTTATCTCGAGCAGTACTTC. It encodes CASGPYLEQYF.

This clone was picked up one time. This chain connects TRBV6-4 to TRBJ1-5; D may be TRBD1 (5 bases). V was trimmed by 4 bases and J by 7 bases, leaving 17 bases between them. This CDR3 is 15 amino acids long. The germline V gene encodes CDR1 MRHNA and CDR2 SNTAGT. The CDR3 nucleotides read TGTGCCAGCAGTGGAGCCAACCGGAGGGGCCAGCCCCAGCATTTT. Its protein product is CASSGANRRGQPQHF.

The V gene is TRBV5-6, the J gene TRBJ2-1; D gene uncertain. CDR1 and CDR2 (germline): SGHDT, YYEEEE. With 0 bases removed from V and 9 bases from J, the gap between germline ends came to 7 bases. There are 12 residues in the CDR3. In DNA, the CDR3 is TGTGCCAGCAGCTTGGGTCTAGTTGAGCAGTTCTTC. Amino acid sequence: CASSLGLVEQFF.

This chain's CDR3 is CASSPGSYNEQFF. CDR3 nucleotide sequence: TGTGCCAGCAGCCCAGGGTCCTACAATGAGCAGTTCTTC. The genes are TRBV11-3 and TRBJ2-1, with D perhaps TRBD1 (5 bases). The CDR3 totals 13 residues. V was trimmed by 5 bases and J by 1 base, leaving 6 bases between them. Germline CDR1 reads SGHNT; CDR2 reads YENEEA.

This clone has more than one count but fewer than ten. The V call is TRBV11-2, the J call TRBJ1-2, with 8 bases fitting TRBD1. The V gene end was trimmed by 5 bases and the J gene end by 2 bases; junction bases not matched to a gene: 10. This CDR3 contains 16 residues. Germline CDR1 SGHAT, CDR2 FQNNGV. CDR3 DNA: TGTGCCAGCAGCCGCGGACAGGGACGCTCAAACTATGGCTACACCTTC. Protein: CASSRGQGRSNYGYTF. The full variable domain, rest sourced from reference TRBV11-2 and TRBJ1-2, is EAGVAQSPRYKIIEKRQSVAFWCNPISGHATLYWYQQILGQGPKLLIQFQNNGVVDDSQLPKDRFSAERLKGVDSTLKIQPAKLEDSAVYLCASSRGQGRSNYGYTFGSGTRLTVV.

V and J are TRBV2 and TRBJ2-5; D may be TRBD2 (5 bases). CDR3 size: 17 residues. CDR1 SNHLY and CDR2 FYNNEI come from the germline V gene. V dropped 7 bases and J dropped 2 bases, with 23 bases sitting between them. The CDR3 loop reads CASIKGGPRWRQETQYF. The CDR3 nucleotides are TGTGCCAGCATCAAAGGAGGACCCCGGTGGCGACAAGAGACCCAGTACTTC. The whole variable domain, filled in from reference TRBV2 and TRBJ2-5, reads EPEVTQTPSHQVTQMGQEVILRCVPISNHLYFYWYRQILGQKVEFLVSFYNNEISEKSEIFDDQFSVERPDGSNFTLKIRSTKLEDSAMYFCASIKGGPRWRQETQYFGPGTRLLVL.

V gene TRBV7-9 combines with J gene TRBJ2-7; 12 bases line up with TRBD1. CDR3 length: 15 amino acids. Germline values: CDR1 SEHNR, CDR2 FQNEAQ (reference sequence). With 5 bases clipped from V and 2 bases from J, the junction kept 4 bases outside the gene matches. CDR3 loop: CASSTGDRGPYEQYF. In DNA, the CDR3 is TGTGCCAGCAGCACAGGGGACAGGGGGCCCTACGAGCAGTACTTC.

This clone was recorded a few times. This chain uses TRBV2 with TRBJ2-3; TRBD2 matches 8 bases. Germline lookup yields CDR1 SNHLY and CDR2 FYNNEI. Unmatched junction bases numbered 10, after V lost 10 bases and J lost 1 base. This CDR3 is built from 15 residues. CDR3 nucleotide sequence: TGTGCCAAAGGGGGACGGGGGGGCGGCACAGATACGCAGTATTTT. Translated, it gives CAKGGRGGGTDTQYF.

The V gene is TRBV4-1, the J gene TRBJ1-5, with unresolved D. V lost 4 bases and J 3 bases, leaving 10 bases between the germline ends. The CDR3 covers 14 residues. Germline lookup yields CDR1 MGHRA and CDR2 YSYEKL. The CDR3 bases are TGCGCCAGCAGCCCGGCCGGGTTCAATCAGCCCCAGCATTTT. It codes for CASSPAGFNQPQHF.

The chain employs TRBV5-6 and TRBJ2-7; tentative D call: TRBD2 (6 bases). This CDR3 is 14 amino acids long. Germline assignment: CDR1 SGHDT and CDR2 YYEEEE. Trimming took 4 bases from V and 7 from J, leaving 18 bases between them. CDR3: CASSRPPVEGEQYF. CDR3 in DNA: TGTGCCAGCAGCCGCCCCCCCGTGGAGGGGGAGCAGTACTTC.